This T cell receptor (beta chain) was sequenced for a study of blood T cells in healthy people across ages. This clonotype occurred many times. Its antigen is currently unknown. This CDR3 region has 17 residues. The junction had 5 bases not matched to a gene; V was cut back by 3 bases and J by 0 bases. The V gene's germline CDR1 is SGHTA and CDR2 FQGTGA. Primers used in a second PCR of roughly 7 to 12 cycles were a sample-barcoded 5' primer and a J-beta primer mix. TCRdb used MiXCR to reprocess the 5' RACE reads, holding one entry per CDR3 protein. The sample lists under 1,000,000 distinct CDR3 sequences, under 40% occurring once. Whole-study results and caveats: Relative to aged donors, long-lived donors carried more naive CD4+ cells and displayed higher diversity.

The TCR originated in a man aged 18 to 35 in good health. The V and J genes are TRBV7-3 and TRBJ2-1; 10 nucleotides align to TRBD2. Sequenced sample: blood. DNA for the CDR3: TGTGCCAGCAGCTTGGATACTAGCGGGGCCTCCTACAATGAGCAGTTCTTC. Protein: CASSLDTSGASYNEQFF.